The clone carrying this TCR beta chain appeared a few times. Its antigen is not known. The record originates from a study of T cell repertoires in cytomegalovirus infection. MiXCR, applied by TCRdb to the reads, yields one record per CDR3 protein. Among hundreds of thousands of distinct CDR3 sequences listed, about 42% were seen once. Trimming removed 3 bases from V and 0 bases from J, with 11 bases in between. The V gene's germline CDR1 is SGHVS and CDR2 FQNEAQ. This CDR3 is built from 15 residues. The gene calls are TRBV7-8 and TRBJ1-2; tentatively, D is TRBD1 (5 bases). Here the sequenced sample was cultured PBMCs, taken from culture after CMV antigen stimulation. This sequence was found in a human donor in good health (CMV status not recorded). Some clones in this sample may be carry-over from other donors' samples. This CDR3 reads CASSLNRHANYGYTF. The CDR3 coding sequence is TGTGCCAGCAGCTTGAACAGGCATGCTAACTATGGCTACACCTTC.